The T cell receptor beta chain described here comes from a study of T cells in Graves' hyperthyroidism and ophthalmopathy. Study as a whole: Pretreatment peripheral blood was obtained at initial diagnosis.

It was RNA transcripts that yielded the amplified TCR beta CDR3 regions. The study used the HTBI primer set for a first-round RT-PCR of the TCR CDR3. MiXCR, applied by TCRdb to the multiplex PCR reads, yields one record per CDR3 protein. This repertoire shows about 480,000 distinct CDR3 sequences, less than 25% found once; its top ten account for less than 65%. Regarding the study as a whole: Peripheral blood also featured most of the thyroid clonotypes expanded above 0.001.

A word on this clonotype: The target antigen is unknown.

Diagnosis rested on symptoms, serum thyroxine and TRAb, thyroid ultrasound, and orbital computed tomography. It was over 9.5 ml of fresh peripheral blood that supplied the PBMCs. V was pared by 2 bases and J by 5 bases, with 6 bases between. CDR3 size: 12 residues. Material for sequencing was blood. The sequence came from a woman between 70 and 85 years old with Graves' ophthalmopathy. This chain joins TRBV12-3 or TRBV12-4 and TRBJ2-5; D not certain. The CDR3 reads CASSLMVETQYF. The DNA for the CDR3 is TGTGCCAGCAGTTTAATGGTTGAGACCCAGTACTTC.